This entry features one T cell receptor (beta chain) sequence. Antigen unknown. The data stem from a study of T cells after yellow fever vaccination. Study-level points and caveats: Clonotypes shared by both compartments, CD4 and CD8, made up a small share.

The trim removed 6 bases at V and 8 bases at J, leaving 10 bases unmatched. The CDR3 is made up of 17 amino acids. TCRdb passed the 5' RACE reads through MiXCR, listing each CDR3 protein once. The table has 100,000 to 150,000 distinct CDR3 sequences, 13% to 15% seen once. The sample was CD8+ T cells sorted from PBMCs, taken 5 days after the yellow fever booster vaccination. The clonotype originates from a man younger than 35 who received the YFV17D yellow fever vaccine. The chain carries TRBV12-3 or TRBV12-4 and TRBJ2-1; 16 nucleotides align to TRBD2. The CDR3 protein is CASSLGLAGGYNDEQFF. The CDR3 bases are TGTGCCAGCAGCCTGGGACTAGCGGGGGGGTACAATGATGAGCAGTTCTTC.